This entry features one T cell receptor (beta chain) sequence. Germline V gene data show CDR1 as GTSNPN and CDR2 as SVGIG (reference sequence). The CDR3 loop spans 12 amino acids. The V and J ends lost 2 bases and 5 bases respectively, with 10 bases between them. Individuals drawn from under 30 US areas were about 18 to 95 years old. The sample comes from a study of blood T cell repertoires in COVID-19. Background on the study: Symptom resolution, clearance, or two negative PCRs marked the recovered donors of Cohort 3.

Generated by immunoSEQ multiplex PCR, the TCRdb table keeps only in-frame clones and is missing some. The data show under 150,000 clones, approximately 87% seen once. The chain joins TRBV30 to TRBJ2-7; D unresolved. The clonotype originates from a man aged 50 to 60 in a cohort exposed to, infected with or recovered from COVID-19 (not recorded which). Sample: PBMCs or T cells enriched from blood (not recorded which). The CDR3 sequence: CAWSQNGHEQYF. The CDR3 DNA sequence: TGTGCCTGGAGTCAGAATGGGCACGAGCAGTACTTC.